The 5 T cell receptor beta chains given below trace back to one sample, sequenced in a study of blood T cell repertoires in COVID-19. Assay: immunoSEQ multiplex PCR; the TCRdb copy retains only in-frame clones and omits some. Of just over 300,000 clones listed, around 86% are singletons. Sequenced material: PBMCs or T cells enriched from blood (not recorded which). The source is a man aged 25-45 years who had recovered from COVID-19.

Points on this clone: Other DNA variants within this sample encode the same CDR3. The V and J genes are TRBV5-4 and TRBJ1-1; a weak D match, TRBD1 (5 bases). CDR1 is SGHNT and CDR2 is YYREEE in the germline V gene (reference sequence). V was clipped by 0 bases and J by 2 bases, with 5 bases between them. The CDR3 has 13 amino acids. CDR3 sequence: CASSLGTNTEAFF. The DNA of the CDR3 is TGTGCCAGCAGCTTGGGGACAAACACTGAAGCTTTCTTT.

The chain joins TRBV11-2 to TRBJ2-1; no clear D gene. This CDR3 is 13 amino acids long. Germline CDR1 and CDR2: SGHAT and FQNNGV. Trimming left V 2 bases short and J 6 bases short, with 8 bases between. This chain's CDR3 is CASSLHRGNEQFF. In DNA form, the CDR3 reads TGTGCCAGCAGCTTACACCGCGGCAATGAGCAGTTCTTC.

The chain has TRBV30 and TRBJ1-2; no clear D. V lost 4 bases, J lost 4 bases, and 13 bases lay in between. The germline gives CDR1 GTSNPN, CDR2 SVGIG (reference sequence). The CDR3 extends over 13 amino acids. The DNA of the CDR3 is TGTGCCTGGAACTTGAACCGAGTCTATGGCTACACCTTC. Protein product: CAWNLNRVYGYTF.

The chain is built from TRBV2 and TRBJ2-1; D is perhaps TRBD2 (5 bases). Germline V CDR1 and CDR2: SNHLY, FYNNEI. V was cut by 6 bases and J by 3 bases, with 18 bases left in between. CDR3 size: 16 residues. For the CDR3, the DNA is TGTGCCAGCAGACTATCCGCGATAGCGAACTACAATGAGCAGTTCTTC. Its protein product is CASRLSAIANYNEQFF.

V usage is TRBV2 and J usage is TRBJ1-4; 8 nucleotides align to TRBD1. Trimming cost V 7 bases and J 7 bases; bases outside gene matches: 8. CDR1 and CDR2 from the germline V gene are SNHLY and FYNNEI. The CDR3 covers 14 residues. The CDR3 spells CASTRQGPGEKLFF. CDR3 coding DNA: TGTGCCAGCACCAGACAGGGGCCCGGTGAAAAACTGTTTTTT.